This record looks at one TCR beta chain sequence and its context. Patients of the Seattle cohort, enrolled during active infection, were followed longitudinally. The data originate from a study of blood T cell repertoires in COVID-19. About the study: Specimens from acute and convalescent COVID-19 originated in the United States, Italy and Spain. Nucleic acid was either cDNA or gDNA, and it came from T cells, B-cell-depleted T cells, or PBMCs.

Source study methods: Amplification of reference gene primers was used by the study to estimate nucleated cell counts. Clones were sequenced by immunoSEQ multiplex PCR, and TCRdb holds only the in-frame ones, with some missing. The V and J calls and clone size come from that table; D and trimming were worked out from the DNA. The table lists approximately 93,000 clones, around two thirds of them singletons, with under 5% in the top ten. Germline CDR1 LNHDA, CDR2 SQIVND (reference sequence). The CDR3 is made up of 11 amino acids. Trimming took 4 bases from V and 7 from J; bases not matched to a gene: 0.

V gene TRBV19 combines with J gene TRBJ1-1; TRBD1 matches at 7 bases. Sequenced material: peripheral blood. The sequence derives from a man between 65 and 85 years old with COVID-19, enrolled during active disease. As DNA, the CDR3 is TGTGCCAGTAGTAGGACAGGTGAAGCTTTCTTT. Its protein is CASSRTGEAFF.